This TCR beta chain was observed in a study of regulatory T cells in long-lasting Graves disease. Time point given: newly diagnosed GD, antithyroid drugs for less than 3 months. Following extraction of RNA from PBMCs, that RNA was used to make the TCR library. Arm-PCR of CDR3 regions with iRepertoire HTBI primers generated TCR beta libraries. From the multiplex PCR reads, TCRdb called clonotypes with MiXCR, one entry per CDR3 protein. The sample lists hundreds of thousands of distinct CDR3 sequences; 16% were seen once. This clonotype was seen many times. V lost 3 bases, J lost 3 bases, and 17 bases lay in between. Germline-derived CDR1 and CDR2 are SGHKS and YYEKEE (reference sequence). The CDR3 has 16 amino acids. The sample also formed part of further work on T cells in Graves' hyperthyroidism and ophthalmopathy.

The origin of this receptor is a woman aged 35-60 years with Graves disease. The chain couples TRBV5-5 to TRBJ2-3; D is unclear. The sequenced sample was peripheral blood mononuclear cells (PBMCs), obtained at new diagnosis, from a patient treated with antithyroid drugs. For the CDR3, the DNA is TGTGCCAGCAGCTCCTATGAAACGAAGAGTACAGATACGCAGTATTTT. This sequence encodes CASSSYETKSTDTQYF.